This paragraph reports one T cell receptor (beta chain). The antigen remains undetermined. Three rounds of nested PCR, following a modified ARM-PCR protocol, produced the TCRbeta library. MiXCR, applied by TCRdb to the multiplex PCR reads, yields one record per CDR3 protein. The sample yields approximately 120,000 distinct CDR3 sequences, about 65% seen once. The data belong to a study of tumor and adjacent non-tumor tissue in lung cancer. Whole-study findings and limits: Significantly higher TCR diversity was found in tumor than normal lung.

The CDR3 covers 17 residues. Germline lookup yields CDR1 MDHEN and CDR2 SYDVKM. V was clipped by 6 bases and J by 3 bases, with 22 bases between them. This sample's RNA came from whole unsorted tissue. The normal lung tissue was taken more than 3 cm from the tumor edge. The sequenced material came from distant non-tumor lung tissue. J is TRBJ2-3 and V is TRBV28, with D perhaps matching TRBD1 (6 bases). The TCR originated in a man between 60 and 70 years old with non-small cell lung cancer. The CDR3 DNA follows: TGTGCCAGCAGCTCCCGGGGTAGCTCTAGGGGGACAGATACGCAGTATTTT. Translation gives CASSSRGSSRGTDTQYF.